Presented here are 11 T cell receptor beta chains from one specimen sequenced in a study of blood T cell repertoires in COVID-19. Generated by immunoSEQ multiplex PCR, the TCRdb table keeps only in-frame clones and is missing some. Of about 160,000 clones in the sample, 70% to 90% were seen once. Sequenced: peripheral blood. All receptors derive from a woman in her forties or fifties with COVID-19, enrolled during active disease.

This clone has just one count. The chain combines TRBV27 with TRBJ1-2, with D uncertain. The CDR3 extends over 14 amino acids. Trimming cost V 6 bases and J 2 bases, with 13 bases left between them. The germline V gene has CDR1 MNHEY and CDR2 SMNVEV (reference sequence). This CDR3 reads CASSLNGLNYGYTF. In DNA, the CDR3 is TGTGCCAGCAGCTTAAACGGGTTGAACTATGGCTACACCTTC.

This chain uses TRBV10-2 with TRBJ2-3; a possible D gene is TRBD2 (7 bases). Between the trimmed V and J ends, which lost 7 bases and 2 bases, there was a span of 13 bases. This CDR3 has 14 residues. Per the germline V gene, CDR1 is WSHSY and CDR2 is SAAADI. The CDR3 loop reads CASKGGPNTDTQYF. Here the CDR3 DNA reads TGCGCCAGCAAGGGGGGGCCGAACACAGATACGCAGTATTTT.

V usage is TRBV30 and J usage is TRBJ2-2; a weak D match, TRBD2 (5 bases). V lost 5 bases to trimming and J lost 6 bases, with 7 bases between them. The CDR3 has 11 residues. Germline CDR1 GTSNPN, CDR2 SVGIG (reference sequence). The CDR3 DNA sequence: TGTGCCTGGTTGGAGGCCGGGGAGCTGTTTTTT. Encoded protein: CAWLEAGELFF. Variable domain in full (rest from reference TRBV30 and TRBJ2-2): SQTIHQWPATLVQPVGSPLSLECTVEGTSNPNLYWYRQAAGRGLQLLFYSVGIGQISSEVPQNLSASRPQDRQFILSSKKLLLSDSGFYLCAWLEAGELFFGEGSRLTVL.

V gene TRBV6-5 combines with J gene TRBJ2-2; 8 bases align to TRBD1. There are 14 residues in the CDR3. V lost 7 bases and J lost 4; bases outside the gene matches: 5. Germline V gives CDR1 MNHEY, CDR2 SVGAGI. The CDR3 loop is CASTWTGFTGELFF. CDR3 nucleotide sequence: TGTGCCAGCACCTGGACAGGGTTCACCGGGGAGCTGTTTTTT.

The chain links TRBV18 to TRBJ1-3, with a weak D call TRBD1 (5 bases). Germline V gene data show CDR1 as KGHSH and CDR2 as LQKENI. Trimming pared 0 bases from V and 0 bases from J, leaving 12 bases between. This CDR3 is 17 amino acids long. The CDR3 reads CASSPPAGRASGNTIYF. CDR3 DNA sequence: TGTGCCAGCTCACCACCGGCGGGGCGCGCCTCTGGAAACACCATATATTTT. The full variable domain, completed using reference TRBV18 and TRBJ1-3, is NAGVMQNPRHLVRRRGQEARLRCSPMKGHSHVYWYRQLPEEGLKFMVYLQKENIIDESGMPKERFSAEFPKEGPSILRIQQVVRGDSAAYFCASSPPAGRASGNTIYFGEGSWLTVV.

This rearrangement joins TRBV3-1 (or the pseudogene TRBV3-2) to TRBJ2-5; 8 bases align to TRBD2. The CDR3 runs to 16 residues. Germline CDR1 LGHDT, CDR2 YNNKEL (reference sequence). V was pared by 1 base and J by 6 bases, with 10 bases of the junction left unmatched. CDR3 amino acids: CASSQGSSGFGKTQYF. CDR3 DNA sequence: TGTGCCAGCAGCCAAGGGTCTAGCGGGTTCGGAAAGACCCAGTACTTC.

The genes are TRBV29-1 and TRBJ1-1; 7 bases are a match to TRBD1. CDR1 is SQVTM, CDR2 ANQGSEA, per germline. Trimming took 7 bases from V and 5 from J; bases not matched to a gene: 7. This CDR3 spans 12 amino acids. The CDR3 region is CSETGDRTEAFF. The CDR3, as DNA: TGCAGCGAAACAGGGGATCGGACTGAAGCTTTCTTT.

This sequence joins TRBV18 and TRBJ1-6; the match to TRBD1 covers 7 bases. Germline assignment: CDR1 KGHSH and CDR2 LQKENI. The J segment lost 10 bases and the V segment lost 1 base, leaving 7 bases of the junction unmatched. The CDR3 is made up of 15 amino acids. CDR3 sequence (DNA): TGTGCCAGCTCACCACAGGGGGCGCGAGAGTCACCCCTCCACTTT. Its protein product is CASSPQGARESPLHF.

In this sample, this clone turned up once. The chain recombines TRBV4-1 with TRBJ1-4; 8 bases agree with TRBD1. J gave up 3 bases and V 0 bases, and 6 bases lay outside the gene matches. The CDR3 spans 17 residues. Per germline, CDR1 MGHRA and CDR2 YSYEKL. CDR3 nucleotide sequence: TGCGCCAGCAGCCAAGACACAGGGGGTATGGCTAATGAAAAACTGTTTTTT. Protein product: CASSQDTGGMANEKLFF.

The chain carries TRBV9 and TRBJ1-2; 10 bases line up with TRBD1. V gave up 3 bases and J gave up 8 bases; unmatched junction bases: 13. Germline values: CDR1 SGDLS, CDR2 YYNGEE. This CDR3 contains 16 residues. The CDR3 sequence is CASSANSGTGVEGYTF. The CDR3 nucleotides are TGTGCCAGCAGCGCGAATAGCGGGACAGGGGTGGAGGGCTACACCTTC.

This clone came up a few times. The V and J genes are TRBV28 and TRBJ1-2; unclear D gene. The CDR3 extends over 14 amino acids. V lost 5 bases to trimming and J lost 4 bases, with 14 bases between them. Germline V lookup: CDR1 MDHEN, CDR2 SYDVKM. The CDR3 DNA is TGTGCCAGCAGTCTAACCCCGGGGTTCTATGGCTACACCTTC. It encodes CASSLTPGFYGYTF.